The 8 T cell receptor beta chains in this list originate from one sample, sequenced in a study of monozygotic twins with inflammatory bowel disease. TCRdb reprocessed the 5' RACE reads and keeps a single row for each CDR3 protein, giving no DNA. The sample shows about 160,000 distinct CDR3 sequences, and approximately 2.8% sits with its ten largest clones. Sequencing was carried out using blood. These receptors came from a human donor with ulcerative colitis or Crohn's disease, or a healthy co-twin of an affected twin (not recorded which).

The J gene is TRBJ2-1, the V gene TRBV3-1; the D gene TCRdb calls, TRBD1, cannot be checked with no DNA. The CDR3 runs to 17 residues. Per the germline V gene, CDR1 is LGHDT and CDR2 is YNNKEL (reference sequence). The CDR3 loop is CASSSITAGTVYNEQFF.

J is TRBJ1-1 and V is TRBV7-3; TCRdb indicates TRBD1, and absent DNA this call remains unverified. There are 14 residues in the CDR3. CDR1 is SGHTA, CDR2 FQGTGA, per germline. This chain's CDR3 is CASSLQGAGTEAFF. The variable domain in full, with the rest retrieved from reference TRBV7-3 and TRBJ1-1, is GAGVSQTPSNKVTEKGKYVELRCDPISGHTALYWYRQSLGQGPEFLIYFQGTGAADDSGLPNDRFFAVRPEGSVSTLKIQRTERGDSAVYLCASSLQGAGTEAFFGQGTRLTVV.

The chain couples TRBV5-1 to TRBJ2-3; the TRBD1 assignment by TCRdb is unverifiable without DNA. Germline V gene lookup returns CDR1 SGHRS and CDR2 YFSETQ. There are 16 residues in the CDR3. CDR3 amino acids: CASSLGLSRRTDTQYF.

CDR3 residues: CSAISHLTVRAEKLFF. The chain links TRBV20-1 to TRBJ1-4; TCRdb outputs TRBD1, but without DNA this stays unchecked. This CDR3 comprises 16 residues. Germline V lookup: CDR1 DFQATT, CDR2 SNEGSKA (reference sequence).

V usage is TRBV18 and J usage is TRBJ1-2; TCRdb calls TRBD1, which cannot be checked without DNA. Germline CDR1 and CDR2: KGHSH and LQKENI. The length of the CDR3 is 18 residues. CDR3 loop: CASSPREGTQWAYYGYTF.

The V gene is TRBV15, the J gene TRBJ1-2; TCRdb returns TRBD1, unconfirmable since there is no DNA. The CDR3 extends over 12 amino acids. Germline V gene data show CDR1 as LNHNV and CDR2 as YYDKDF (reference sequence). CDR3 residues: CATSRGQFGYTF.

The J gene is TRBJ1-5, the V gene TRBV10-1. This CDR3 comprises 14 residues. Germline CDR1 reads WNHNN; CDR2 reads SYGVQD (reference sequence). The CDR3 spells CASSESVVGQPQHF.

This rearrangement joins TRBV5-1 to TRBJ1-2; with no DNA, the TCRdb D assignment of TRBD1 cannot be verified. Looked up from germline, CDR1 is SGHRS and CDR2 is YFSETQ. The CDR3 sequence is 16 residues long. CDR3 loop: CASSPGQGLTNYGYTF.